This TCR beta chain was obtained from a study of prognosis after radiotherapy for stage I lung cancer. In the study overall: Around 14 patients presented with newly diagnosed primary stage I lung tumors, and about five carried oligometastatic NSCLC following surgical resection of the primary tumor. Stereotactic body radiotherapy was never combined with concurrent therapy in any patient. The tumor diagnosis was squamous cell carcinoma for seven or eight patients and adenocarcinoma for about a dozen. Overall study results and limits: Determination of whether the expanded TCR clones were tumor-specific was not performed.

As concerns this clonotype: The antigen is not known. The conserved phenylalanine or tryptophan normally closing the CDR3 is absent here, so this likely arose from a read error.

Researchers used two-round multiplex PCR to amplify TCR beta CDR3 starting from genomic DNA. Primers targeting each individual TRBV and TRBJ gene were applied in first-round PCR. One entry per CDR3 protein results from TCRdb running MiXCR on the multiplex PCR reads. The sample has about 34,000 distinct CDR3 sequences, approximately 35% seen once. CDR1 and CDR2 (germline): DFQATT, SNEGSKA (reference sequence). Trimming at V came to 4 bases and at J to 8 bases, leaving 4 bases not matched to a gene. This CDR3 region has 11 residues. The chain is built from TRBV20-1 and TRBJ1-2; 7 positions agree with TRBD1. This material consisted of PBMCs, taken before or after stereotactic body radiation therapy (not recorded which). This TCR was sampled from a donor aged 50 or older with non-small cell lung cancer. The CDR3 DNA is TGCAGTGCTATGACAGGGCTCGGCTACACCCTC. Encoded protein: CSAMTGLGYTL.